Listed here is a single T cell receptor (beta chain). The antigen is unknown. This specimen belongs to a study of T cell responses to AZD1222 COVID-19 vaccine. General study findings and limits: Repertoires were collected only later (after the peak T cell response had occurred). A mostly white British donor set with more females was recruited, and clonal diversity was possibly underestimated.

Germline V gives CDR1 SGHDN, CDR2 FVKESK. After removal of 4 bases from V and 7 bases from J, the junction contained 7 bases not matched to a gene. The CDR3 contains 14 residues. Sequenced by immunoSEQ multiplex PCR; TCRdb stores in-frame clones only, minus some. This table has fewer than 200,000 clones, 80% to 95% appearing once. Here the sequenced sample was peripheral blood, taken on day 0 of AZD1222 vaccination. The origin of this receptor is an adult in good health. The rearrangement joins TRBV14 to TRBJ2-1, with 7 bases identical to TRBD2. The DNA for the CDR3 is TGTGCCAGCAGCCTTAGACTAGCACGGAATGAGCAGTTCTTC. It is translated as CASSLRLARNEQFF.